The clone carrying this T cell receptor (beta chain) was seen at least ten times. The data derive from a study of human T cells and chemical hapten exposure. Study at large: Application of 0.01% DPC to the upper back was done by patch test, with a reading at 6 days.

CDR3 length: 15 residues. The trim removed 0 bases at V and 10 bases at J, leaving 8 bases unmatched. CDR1 MNHEY and CDR2 SVGEGT come from the germline V gene. Time point given: patch test 2, 6 weeks after DPC sensitization. This sample's treatment: therapeutic diphenylcyclopropenone sensitization with weekly scalp DPC. Unfractionated whole blood served as the source for total RNA extraction. TCRdb reanalysed the RACE reads using MiXCR and keeps one entry per CDR3 protein. Among approximately 91,000 distinct CDR3 sequences listed, under 14% were seen once. This TCR came from a young man with alopecia areata. Some clones in this sample may be carry-over from other donors' samples. Sequenced material: whole blood, taken in connection with sensitization to the hapten diphenylcyclopropenone (DPC). The chain is built from TRBV6-2 or TRBV6-3 and TRBJ2-1; 8 bases align to TRBD1. The CDR3 region is CASSYSTVWTGEQFF. CDR3 coding DNA: TGTGCCAGCAGTTACTCGACGGTTTGGACAGGGGAGCAGTTCTTC.